This TCR beta chain was profiled in a study of PD-1 blockade in classical Hodgkin lymphoma. The table came from immunoSEQ multiplex PCR; TCRdb's copy has only in-frame clones and leaves some out. There are fewer than 50,000 clones in the sample; roughly 90% occur only once, and about a tenth lies in the top ten. All trial patients relapsed after autologous stem cell transplantation. Findings and caveats of the study: Patients were excluded if nivolumab began under 1 year after ASCT (the autologous transplant).

This CDR3 comprises 13 residues. CDR1 is MDHEN, CDR2 SYDVKM, per germline. V lost 2 bases and J lost 4, with 9 bases in between. This clone came up once. Its specificity is unknown. The sample was peripheral blood mononuclear cells (PBMCs), taken at baseline. This clonotype was sampled from a human donor with classical Hodgkin lymphoma. The J gene is TRBJ2-7, the V gene TRBV28; D gene ambiguous. This chain's CDR3 is CASSLGQWYEQYF. In nucleotides, the CDR3 is TGTGCCAGCAGTTTAGGCCAATGGTACGAGCAGTACTTC.